This TCR beta chain derives from a study of T cell responses to AZD1222 COVID-19 vaccine (dated by TCRdb to the early 2020s). General notes on the study: Because spike-specific TCR depth and breadth did not differ between the two schedules, AZD1222 recipients who got a second dose at roughly 4 weeks were pooled with those who got a second dose at roughly 12 weeks. A total of 233 trial participants underwent TCR sequencing, of whom about 210 received two doses of AZD1222 and about 25 received two doses of the MenACWY control vaccine. Trial participants were enrolled by age into 18-55, 56-69 and 70-plus year subgroups, with around 140, 26 and 57 TCR-sequenced participants respectively. The paper's findings and limits, for the study overall: Most participants were white British and females outnumbered males, and the authors suggested that clonal diversity may have been underestimated. In the small 56-69-year group, the increase in depth fell short of significance, most likely because of low power. No day 14 peak-response samples were available, so repertoires were characterized only after the peak T cell response. After two AZD1222 doses, both the breadth and the depth of spike-specific TCRs were significantly higher than at day 0 and than in MenACWY recipients. Conclusions about previously exposed vaccinees are limited because only six or seven AZD1222 recipients were SARS-CoV-2 seropositive at baseline. The vaccine-associated CD4 TCRs covered the entire spike protein, and the dominant responses fell in regions 160-218 and 743-854. Epitopes outside the regions mutated in the B.1.351 and B.1.1.7 variants were reportedly recognized by nearly half of the unique spike-specific TCRs.

The CDR3 covers 13 residues, taking in both the cysteine and the phenylalanine. Only the CDR3 part of the read is kept: 39 bases, read in frame from the first base. Cut back by 5 bases and 4 bases, the V and J ends lie 11 bases apart. CDR1 and CDR2 are read off the germline V gene as SGHRS and YFSETQ. The time point label for this specimen denotes: baseline before first vaccination. Vaccinee samples came from UK trials COV001 and COV002, including a single-blind randomized controlled phase 2/3 trial of AZD1222 (ChAdOx1 nCoV-19) in healthy adults. For TCRbeta chain sequencing, PBMC samples from trial participants were taken at day 0 and at day 28 after the second dose. The CDR3 regions of human TCRbeta chains were subjected to immunosequencing. The paper's data handling went like this. TCRs in the repertoires were compared against a reference library of SARS-CoV-2-specific TCRs that had been generated with the MIRA antigen-specificity platform. Breadth meant the fraction of unique TCRs that were SARS-CoV-2-associated, whereas depth meant the fraction of total T cells that were SARS-CoV-2-associated. Using the MIRA data, each spike-specific TCR was mapped to the spike region that the TCR reacts to and placed in a CD4 or CD8 class. Log10-transformed breadth and depth values were compared by one-way ANOVA with Sidak's multiple comparisons tests. TCRdb retrieved this table from immuneACCESS and kept in-frame rearrangements only. Not all clones are present; in checked studies, unresolved V genes account for under half, and no reason is known for the remainder. The V and J calls and clone size come from that table; D and trimming were worked out from the DNA. Present in this sample are around 150,000 clones, about nine tenths of which were seen just once. The ten largest make up around 2.1% of the sample.

As concerns this clone: No antigen is known for it. Base-call qualities are not available, and no considerably larger clone is one nucleotide away.

The TCR was taken from an adult in good health. The receptor chain draws on TRBV5-1 and TRBJ2-3; no D gene is confidently identified. This material consisted of peripheral blood, taken on day 0 of AZD1222 vaccination. The DNA reads as follows: TGCGCCAGCAGTATCGGGTTCGCAGATACGCAGTATTTT. This translates into CASSIGFADTQYF.